Listed below are T cell receptor beta chains from one sample, sequenced in a study of T cells in Graves' hyperthyroidism and ophthalmopathy. MiXCR was run by TCRdb on the multiplex PCR reads, yielding one entry per CDR3 protein. The table has under 350,000 distinct CDR3 sequences, more than 10% seen once. The sequencing input was blood. The receptors were sampled from a woman under 40 with Graves' hyperthyroidism that later progressed to Graves' ophthalmopathy. Each CDR3 is given with its conserved first and last residue. A D gene is named only where the DNA matches it firmly. Size tells how often a clone was seen (once, few, many) or the class of an expanded clone, and some rows leave it out.

TRBD2	TRBV20-1	TRBJ2-3	many	TGCAGTGCTAGAGATGGGCTAGCGGGAACTCTAGGCACAGATACGCAGTATTTT	CSARDGLAGTLGTDTQYF
.	TRBV5-8	TRBJ2-3	many	TGTGCCAGCAGCTTTTGGTCTGCAGATACGCAGTATTTT	CASSFWSADTQYF
TRBD1	TRBV28	TRBJ1-1	.	TGTGCCAGCAGCTCGGTGGGGGGACAGGGGAACACTGAAGCTTTCTTT	CASSSVGGQGNTEAFF
.	TRBV6-5	TRBJ1-6	many	TGTGCCAGCAGTTACTCGATTTTCGGGGGCGGATCACCCCTCCACTTT	CASSYSIFGGGSPLHF
.	TRBV28	TRBJ1-2	many	TGTGCCAGCAGTTTGGAGGGCAGGAGCGCCTATGGCTACACCTTC	CASSLEGRSAYGYTF
.	TRBV18	TRBJ2-1	many	TGTGCCAGCTCACCACTCCGGATACAGGGCGACAATGAGCAGTTCTTC	CASSPLRIQGDNEQFF
.	TRBV7-9	TRBJ2-2	many	TGTGCCAGCAGCCCCGGAGTGGTACTTTGGACCGGGGAGCTGTTTTTT	CASSPGVVLWTGELFF
TRBD1	TRBV5-1	TRBJ2-6	.	TGCGCCAGCAGCTTGGGTGGGACAGGGCTCTCTGGGGCCAACGTCCTGACTTTC	CASSLGGTGLSGANVLTF
.	TRBV29-1	TRBJ2-1	few	TGCAGGATACCGAAAGGACGGGCCGAGCAGTTCTTC	CRIPKGRAEQFF
.	TRBV19	TRBJ1-2	few	TGTGCCAGTAGCCCTGGGGCGACAGTGAACTATGGCTACACCTTC	CASSPGATVNYGYTF
.	TRBV7-6	TRBJ2-7	many	TGTGCCAGCAGCTCAACCCGGGACACCCGCTACGAGCAGTACTTC	CASSSTRDTRYEQYF
TRBD2	TRBV7-6	TRBJ2-3	.	TGTGCCAGCAGCTCTCCGACCGGGACTAGCGGGCCTCCGACTAGCACAGATACGCAGTATTTT	CASSSPTGTSGPPTSTDTQYF
.	TRBV29-1	TRBJ1-1	many	TGCAGCGTTGATAGCATGGGTGAAGCTTTCTTT	CSVDSMGEAFF
.	TRBV20-1	TRBJ1-5	many	TGCAGTGCTAGGACGGGACTCAATCAGCCCCAGCATTTT	CSARTGLNQPQHF
TRBD1	TRBV12-3/TRBV12-4	TRBJ1-4	many	TGTGCCAGCAGACCGACAGGGGCAGAGGACGAAAAACTGTTTTTT	CASRPTGAEDEKLFF
.	TRBV5-1	TRBJ2-5	few	TGCGCCAGCAGCTTAAAGGTGCCGGTGGAGACCCAGTACTTC	CASSLKVPVETQYF
.	TRBV28	TRBJ1-6	.	TGTGCCAGCAGCCCAGACAGTTCAGTATCACCCCTCCACTTT	CASSPDSSVSPLHF
.	TRBV20-1	TRBJ1-3	many	TGCAGTGCTAGTGCAGGGCCTGGAAACACCATATATTTT	CSASAGPGNTIYF
.	TRBV6-1	TRBJ2-3	.	TGTGCCAGCAGTGAAGTCCCCACAGATACGCAGTATTTT	CASSEVPTDTQYF
TRBD1	TRBV7-8	TRBJ2-2	many	TGTGCCAGCAGCTTAAGTCCCCCCGGGACAGTGAACACCGGGGAGCTGTTTTTT	CASSLSPPGTVNTGELFF
.	TRBV6-1	TRBJ1-2	.	TGTGCCAGCAGTTCGCCCGGGGGCTATGGCTACACCTTC	CASSSPGGYGYTF
.	TRBV19	TRBJ2-7	few	TGTGCCAGTAGTGCCGAACTAGCCGCCTACGAGCAGTACTTC	CASSAELAAYEQYF
TRBD1	TRBV7-3	TRBJ2-1	many	TGTGCCAGCAGCTTAGACAGGGGGTCGGGCAATGAGCAGTTCTTC	CASSLDRGSGNEQFF
.	TRBV6-2/TRBV6-3	TRBJ2-6	.	TGTGCCAGCGGAGAGACAGGAGCTGACTCTGGGGCCAACGTCCTGACTTTC	CASGETGADSGANVLTF
.	TRBV12-3/TRBV12-4	TRBJ1-2	many	TGTGCCAGCAGTAGGACAGAATTCGTCTACACCTTC	CASSRTEFVYTF
.	TRBV14	TRBJ1-2	many	TGTGCCAGCACTCCACACTTGAACTATGGCTACACCTTC	CASTPHLNYGYTF
TRBD2	TRBV6-2/TRBV6-3	TRBJ2-1	many	TGTGCCAGCAGTAACACCAGAGCGGGAATCTACAATGAGCAGTTCTTC	CASSNTRAGIYNEQFF
.	TRBV7-2	TRBJ2-3	many	TGTGCCAGCAGCTTAGTGGGGGGAGAACGGTCAGATACGCAGTATTTT	CASSLVGGERSDTQYF
.	TRBV12-3/TRBV12-4	TRBJ1-1	.	TGTGCCAGCGGGCAGGGGACCACTGAAGCTTTCTTT	CASGQGTTEAFF
TRBD2	TRBV5-4	TRBJ2-1	few	TGTGCCAGCAGCCCCCAGGGGTCCGGACTAGCGGGCACCTACAATGAGCAGTTCTTC	CASSPQGSGLAGTYNEQFF
.	TRBV6-5	TRBJ2-3	many	TGTGCCAGCAGTTACGGCATTAGCACCCCAGATACGCAGTATTTT	CASSYGISTPDTQYF
TRBD2	TRBV3-1	TRBJ2-5	few	TGTGCCAGCAGCCAGCCGGGACTAGCGGGGCAAGAGACCCAGTACTTC	CASSQPGLAGQETQYF
.	TRBV12-3/TRBV12-4	TRBJ2-7	many	TGTGCCAGCAGTCCACCCGGGTCGGACTACGAGCAGTACTTC	CASSPPGSDYEQYF
TRBD1	TRBV7-8	TRBJ2-7	many	TGTGCCAGCAGCTTAGGACAGGGGGACTACGAGCAGTACTTC	CASSLGQGDYEQYF
TRBD1	TRBV7-3	TRBJ1-1	many	TGTGCCAGCAGCCAGACAGGGGGGAACACTGAAGCTTTCTTT	CASSQTGGNTEAFF
.	TRBV6-5	TRBJ2-2	many	TGTGCCAGCAGTTACTCTTCGGCACAGGAGAACACCGGGGAGCTGTTTTTT	CASSYSSAQENTGELFF
TRBD1	TRBV2	TRBJ1-1	few	TGTGCCAGCACTTTGGACAGGGAATATCCTGAAGCTTTCTTT	CASTLDREYPEAFF
.	TRBV6-4	TRBJ2-1	few	TGTGCCAGCAGTGACTCAGGGCTAGCGCCTTACAATGAGCAGTTCTTC	CASSDSGLAPYNEQFF
.	TRBV7-9	TRBJ2-5	many	TGTGCCAGCAGCCGTTCGCCCCTAGCCCAAGAGACCCAGTACTTC	CASSRSPLAQETQYF
.	TRBV18	TRBJ2-7	many	TGTGCCAGCTCACCACCGGTGAAAGGAACTTACGAGCAGTACTTC	CASSPPVKGTYEQYF
.	TRBV28	TRBJ1-1	many	TGTGCCAGCAGTTTTGGACTTTTGAACACTGAAGCTTTCTTT	CASSFGLLNTEAFF
TRBD2	TRBV6-2/TRBV6-3	TRBJ2-2	once	TGTGCCAGCAGCCGGGGGGGCGTGAACACCGGGGAGCTGTTTTTT	CASSRGGVNTGELFF
.	TRBV24-1	TRBJ2-6	many	TGTGCCACCAGTGATCCGACAGCGGCCGGGGCCAACGTCCTGACTTTC	CATSDPTAAGANVLTF
.	TRBV7-9	TRBJ1-1	.	TGTGCCAGCAGCTTAGAGGGTTATTCGAACACTGAAGCTTTCTTT	CASSLEGYSNTEAFF
.	TRBV27	TRBJ2-2	few	TGTGCCAGCAGACTCGGATACGCGAACACCGGGGAGCTGTTTTTT	CASRLGYANTGELFF
.	TRBV5-6	TRBJ2-3	.	TGTGCCAGCAGCTCCTACTCGGCCGATACGCAGTATTTT	CASSSYSADTQYF
.	TRBV28	TRBJ1-3	few	TGTGCCAGCGAACCAGGGTCTGGAAACACCATATATTTT	CASEPGSGNTIYF
TRBD1	TRBV7-2	TRBJ2-7	many	TGTGCCATCCTCGGCCCCGGGACAGGGGGCATCGAGCAGTACTTC	CAILGPGTGGIEQYF
TRBD2	TRBV19	TRBJ2-1	many	TGTGCCAGTAGTATCCGCCTAGCGGGAGTAAGCAATGAGCAGTTCTTC	CASSIRLAGVSNEQFF
.	TRBV27	TRBJ2-3	many	TGTGCCAGCAGTTCCACCCCAGCGGGAGATACGCAGTATTTT	CASSSTPAGDTQYF
TRBD1	TRBV11-1	TRBJ1-1	many	TGTGCCAGCAGCTTACCCCAGGGGGGTGGCACTGAAGCTTTCTTT	CASSLPQGGGTEAFF
.	TRBV6-5	TRBJ1-5	many	TGTGCCAGCAGTTCCCGGACCTCACTGGCCTCGGCGGATTTT	CASSSRTSLASADF
TRBD2	TRBV13	TRBJ2-5	many	TGTGCCAGCACCCCCCGGGGGGAGAGGCCCGAGACCCAGTACTTC	CASTPRGERPETQYF
TRBD1	TRBV28	TRBJ1-2	.	TGTGCCAGCAGTACGCCGGGACAGGGCCTCTATGGCTACACCTTC	CASSTPGQGLYGYTF
.	TRBV7-9	TRBJ2-5	few	TGTGCCAGCAGCTTTCCAGGGGCCCAAGAGACCCAGTACTTC	CASSFPGAQETQYF
TRBD1	TRBV9	TRBJ1-4	.	TGTGCCAGCAGCGTAACCGGGACAGACAATGAAAAACTGTTTTTT	CASSVTGTDNEKLFF
TRBD1	TRBV12-5	TRBJ2-3	few	TGTGCTAGTGGTAGGGTTGGGGACAGGGGTGCAGATACGCAGTATTTT	CASGRVGDRGADTQYF
.	TRBV6-1	TRBJ2-3	.	TGTGCCAGCAGTCTCCAAGGGCAAGACACAGATGCGCAGTATTTT	CASSLQGQDTDAQYF
TRBD2	TRBV3-1	TRBJ2-7	many	TGTGCCAGCAGCCAAGAAGAGCGGGAGGCCCTCTACGAGCAGTACTTC	CASSQEEREALYEQYF